These 14 T cell receptor beta chains originate from one sample sequenced in a study of T cell repertoires in cytomegalovirus infection. MiXCR, run by TCRdb on the reads, gives a single entry per CDR3 protein. Here the sample spans roughly 120,000 distinct CDR3 sequences, about 30% being singletons. These receptors' targets are unknown. The source material was CD8+ T cells from cultured PBMCs, sampled from culture after CMV antigen stimulation. All receptors derive from a human donor in good health (CMV status not recorded). Some clones in this sample may be carry-over from other donors' samples.

This chain uses TRBV7-6 with TRBJ2-3; 8 bases agree with TRBD2. Germline CDR1 SGHVS, CDR2 FNYEAQ. The length of the CDR3 is 19 residues. The trim removed 0 bases at V and 2 bases at J, leaving 13 bases unmatched. The CDR3 bases are TGTGCCAGCAGCTTAGCGCCGGGAGGCGGGGGGCCTCTCACAGATACGCAGTATTTT. It specifies CASSLAPGGGGPLTDTQYF.

This clonotype has ten or more counts. The V and J genes are TRBV20-1 and TRBJ2-5, with 8 positions matching TRBD2. This CDR3 is built from 13 residues. Germline V gene data show CDR1 as DFQATT and CDR2 as SNEGSKA (reference sequence). V gave up 3 bases and J gave up 10 bases; unmatched junction bases: 10. CDR3 protein: CSASSGGQFGQYF. The CDR3 bases are TGCAGTGCTAGCAGCGGGGGTCAGTTTGGCCAGTACTTC.

The V gene is TRBV6-1, the J gene TRBJ2-1, with TRBD1 matching over 9 bases. The CDR3 has 16 residues. The V segment lost 6 bases and the J segment 3 bases; nucleotides outside the gene matches: 9. Per germline, CDR1 MNHNS and CDR2 SASEGT. The chain's CDR3 is CASSPGTGRNYNEQFF. CDR3 nucleotides: TGTGCCAGCAGCCCGGGGACAGGGAGAAACTACAATGAGCAGTTCTTC.

The V gene is TRBV6-5, the J gene TRBJ1-2; 9 bases align to TRBD1. The CDR3 spans 16 residues. With V trimmed by 0 bases and J by 5 bases, 7 bases remained unmatched. Germline V lookup: CDR1 MNHEY, CDR2 SVGAGI. CDR3 coding DNA: TGTGCCAGCAGTTACTCGGACAGGGGAGGGTGGTATGGCTACACCTTC. It yields the protein CASSYSDRGGWYGYTF.

The chain couples TRBV12-3 or TRBV12-4 to TRBJ2-2; 9 bases agree with TRBD1. This CDR3 is built from 19 residues. Trimming took 5 bases from V and 6 from J; bases not matched to a gene: 19. CDR3 sequence reads: CASSTYYGTGGFRAGELFF. The CDR3 bases are TGTGCCAGCAGTACCTACTACGGAACAGGGGGCTTTCGGGCCGGGGAGCTGTTTTTT.

This clonotype was seen ten or more times. This chain connects TRBV7-8 to TRBJ2-2; possibly TRBD1 or TRBD2 for D (5 bases each). CDR1 and CDR2 (germline): SGHVS, FQNEAQ. Trimming took off 4 bases at V and 6 bases at J, with 15 bases between the two ends. The CDR3 loop spans 15 amino acids. For the CDR3, the DNA is TGTGCCAGCAGCTCAGAGGGGACGGGACCCGGGGAGCTGTTTTTT. Its protein product is CASSSEGTGPGELFF. The entire variable domain, with the rest obtained from reference TRBV7-8 and TRBJ2-2, is as follows: GAGVSQSPRYKVAKRGQDVALRCDPISGHVSLFWYQQALGQGPEFLTYFQNEAQLDKSGLPSDRFFAERPEGSVSTLKIQRTQQEDSAVYLCASSSEGTGPGELFFGEGSRLTVL.

This clonotype was observed a few times. V and J are TRBV12-3 or TRBV12-4 and TRBJ2-5; the D gene could be TRBD1 or TRBD2 (6 bases each). V lost 5 bases and J 4 bases, leaving 11 bases between the germline ends. The CDR3 sequence is 13 residues long. The chain's CDR3 is CASSEGGRETQYF. The CDR3 DNA is TGTGCCAGCAGTGAAGGGGGGAGAGAGACCCAGTACTTC.

CDR3 bases: TGTGCCAGCAGCCACAGTCAGGCTTGGGAGCAGTACTTC. Its protein is CASSHSQAWEQYF. The chain uses TRBV7-8 and TRBJ2-7, with unresolved D. This CDR3 is 13 amino acids long. CDR1 is SGHVS and CDR2 is FQNEAQ in the germline V gene. V was pared by 5 bases and J by 7 bases, with 15 bases between.

This clonotype was seen more than once but under ten times. The J gene is TRBJ2-3, the V gene TRBV20-1; maybe TRBD1 (6 bases). The ends were cut back, 3 bases at V and 3 bases at J, with 7 bases in the middle. This CDR3 has 12 amino acids. Germline lookup yields CDR1 DFQATT and CDR2 SNEGSKA (reference sequence). CDR3 in DNA: TGCAGTGCTAGGAGGGGGACAGATACGCAGTATTTT. The encoded protein is CSARRGTDTQYF.

The sample holds a few counts of this clonotype. The rearrangement uses TRBV12-3 or TRBV12-4 and TRBJ2-1, with 14 bases lining up with TRBD2. Unmatched junction bases numbered 7, after V lost 7 bases and J lost 8 bases. The length of the CDR3 is 15 residues. CDR3 nucleotide sequence: TGTGCCAGCAAGTGGACTAGCGGGGGGATCTATGAGCAGTTCTTC. Its protein is CASKWTSGGIYEQFF.

CDR3 DNA sequence: TGTGCCAGCTCGGGGGCGCCCACTGAAGCTTTCTTT. Protein: CASSGAPTEAFF. The chain employs TRBV12-3 or TRBV12-4 and TRBJ1-1, with D possibly TRBD1 on 6 matching bases. The CDR3 runs to 12 residues. The V and J ends lost 8 bases and 4 bases respectively, with 11 bases between them.

In this sample, this clonotype turned up a few times. This chain connects TRBV20-1 to TRBJ2-7; 7 positions match TRBD2. Germline loops: CDR1 DFQATT, CDR2 SNEGSKA (reference sequence). The CDR3 is 12 residues long. V lost 5 bases and J lost 7; bases outside the gene matches: 8. CDR3 sequence: CSASSGPLEQYF. CDR3 bases: TGCAGTGCTTCTAGCGGCCCGCTAGAGCAGTACTTC.

A few counts support this clonotype. V and J are TRBV6-1 and TRBJ1-1; possible D gene TRBD1, 5 bases. Germline V gene data show CDR1 as MNHNS and CDR2 as SASEGT. The CDR3 contains 13 residues. Trimming cost V 3 bases and J 7 bases, with 12 bases left between them. Here the CDR3 DNA reads TGTGCCAGCAGTGACCTAACAGGAGATGAAGCTTTCTTT. This gives the protein CASSDLTGDEAFF.

In this sample, this clonotype turned up many times. This chain connects TRBV7-9 to TRBJ2-7; weak D call: TRBD2 (5 bases). CDR1 and CDR2 from the germline V gene are SEHNR and FQNEAQ (reference sequence). Trimming removed 5 bases from V and 5 bases from J, with 7 bases in between. This CDR3 comprises 11 residues. In DNA, the CDR3 is TGTGCCAGCAGCCTCGGGAACGAGCAGTACTTC. Protein: CASSLGNEQYF. The full variable domain, completed using reference TRBV7-9 and TRBJ2-7, is DTGVSQNPRHKITKRGQNVTFRCDPISEHNRLYWYRQTLGQGPEFLTYFQNEAQLEKSRLLSDRFSAERPKGSFSTLEIQRTEQGDSAMYLCASSLGNEQYFGPGTRLTVT.